This T cell receptor beta chain comes out of a study of cytomegalovirus exposure and HLA in healthy donors. Study context: Early on, a data release was issued that held about 85 million unique TCRs from HLA-typed donors.

V was shortened by 0 bases and J by 5 bases, with 13 bases between the two germline ends. The CDR3 sequence is 15 residues long. The V gene's germline CDR1 is KGHSY and CDR2 FQNENV. Primers: 60 Vbeta forward and 13 Jbeta reverse. The assay was immunoSEQ multiplex PCR, and TCRdb's table has in-frame clones only and misses some. The table lists roughly 110,000 clones. This chain links TRBV16 with TRBJ2-5; D might be TRBD2 (5 bases). The sequencing input was PBMCs. The sequence was obtained from a young man in good health and CMV-seronegative. For the CDR3, the DNA is TGTGCCAGCAGCCAATCGGGCCGGGGTTGGGAGACCCAGTACTTC. Protein sequence: CASSQSGRGWETQYF.